A selection of T cell receptor beta chains follows, all from one sample in a study of blood T cell repertoires in COVID-19. The protocol was immunoSEQ multiplex PCR, while the TCRdb copy is restricted to in-frame clones and leaves out a portion. The sample consists of 250,000 to 300,000 clones, roughly 85% of them appearing once. Sequenced: PBMCs or T cells enriched from blood (not recorded which). Receptors originate from a woman between 45 and 65 years old who had been exposed to COVID-19. Both conserved end residues are part of each CDR3.

j_call,v_call,cdr3_aa
TRBJ1-1,TRBV5-4,CASSPWRENTEAFF
TRBJ1-4,TRBV2,CASSPYRTGGEKLFF
TRBJ1-6,TRBV6-1,CASSEDRLHF
TRBJ1-5,TRBV27,CASSLTGNQPQHF
TRBJ2-7,TRBV19,CASSTAVLSYEQYF
TRBJ1-1,TRBV5-1,CASSLVPSNTEAFF
TRBJ1-4,TRBV19,CASSTGQGNEKLFF
TRBJ2-2,TRBV11-2,CASSLGSGPGIGGELFF
TRBJ1-3,TRBV4-3,CASSQDYGTDTGNTIYF
TRBJ2-7,TRBV5-4,CASSPTLAGGSYEQYF
TRBJ2-1,TRBV12-3/TRBV12-4,CASSFRGEQFF
TRBJ1-3,TRBV5-5,CASSFRGSNGNTIYF
TRBJ2-1,TRBV5-1,CASSLAKAGVNYNEQFF
TRBJ1-6,TRBV12-3/TRBV12-4,CASKQGENSPLHF
TRBJ1-3,TRBV10-2,CATAGTTGNTIYF
TRBJ2-1,TRBV9,CASSVATSGGAEQFF
TRBJ1-1,TRBV18,CASSPQQATNTEAFF
TRBJ1-3,TRBV21-1,CASSQEAAYRFFGNTIYF
TRBJ1-6,TRBV18,CASSPLKTSYNSPLHF
TRBJ1-5,TRBV19,CASSTGTGRFNQPQHF
TRBJ1-6,TRBV5-8,CASSSSRRLNSPLHF
TRBJ2-7,TRBV7-3,CASSLGPQGEQYF
TRBJ2-7,TRBV15,CATSRGLTGQGEEQYF
TRBJ2-5,TRBV6-5,CASRLAGVPRETQYF
TRBJ2-7,TRBV11-2,CASRPGTGQVVDYEQYF
TRBJ2-7,TRBV27,CASSLRGNSGAYEQYF
TRBJ1-1,TRBV5-1,CASSFGQGKMNTEAFF
TRBJ2-3,TRBV29-1,CSAKNPQGGSTDTQYF
TRBJ1-5,TRBV2,CASSEYRNQPQHF
TRBJ2-2,TRBV9,CASSVEDWGGTGLLRNTGELFF
TRBJ1-1,TRBV5-1,CASSLEAGRGRWGTEAFF
TRBJ2-2,TRBV7-7,CASSLQGRETGELFF
TRBJ2-1,TRBV28,CASSFSDRGNEQFF
TRBJ2-2,TRBV5-1,CASSPSPASGGGFTGELFF
TRBJ1-2,TRBV27,CASSLTQQGLSDYGYTF
TRBJ2-3,TRBV9,CASSVGADTQYF